The clone carrying this T cell receptor beta chain has just a few counts. The data were obtained in a study of control samples from healthy donors and cancer patients. Trimming at V came to 0 bases and at J to 5 bases, leaving 1 base not matched to a gene. The CDR3 contains 14 residues. Germline V gene sequence: CDR1 SGHRS, CDR2 YFSETQ. Data came from immunoSEQ multiplex PCR; TCRdb stores just in-frame clones and leaves some out. The sample shows around 93,000 clones, roughly 92% of them seen only once. This TCR was recovered from a human donor in good health. The donor label of this sample is uncertain. The gene calls are TRBV5-1 and TRBJ2-5; the match to TRBD2 covers 10 bases. Sequencing was carried out using blood. CDR3 loop: CASSLEGLAETQYF. DNA of the CDR3: TGCGCCAGCAGCTTGGAGGGACTAGCGGAGACCCAGTACTTC.